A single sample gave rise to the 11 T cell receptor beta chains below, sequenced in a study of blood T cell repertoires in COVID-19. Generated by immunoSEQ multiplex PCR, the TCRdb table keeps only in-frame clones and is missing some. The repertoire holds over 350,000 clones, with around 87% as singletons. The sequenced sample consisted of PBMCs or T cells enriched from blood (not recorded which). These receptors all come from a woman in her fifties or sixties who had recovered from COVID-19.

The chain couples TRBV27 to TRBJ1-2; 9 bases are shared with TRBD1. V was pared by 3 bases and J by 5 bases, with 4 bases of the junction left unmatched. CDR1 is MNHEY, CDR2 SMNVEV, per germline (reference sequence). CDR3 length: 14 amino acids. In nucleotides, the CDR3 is TGTGCCAGCAGTTTCGGGGACAGGGCGTATGGCTACACCTTC. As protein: CASSFGDRAYGYTF.

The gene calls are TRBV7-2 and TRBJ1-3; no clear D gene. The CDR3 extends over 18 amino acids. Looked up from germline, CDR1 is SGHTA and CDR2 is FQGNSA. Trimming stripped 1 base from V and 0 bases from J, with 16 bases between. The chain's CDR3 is CASSLELWQEASGNTIYF. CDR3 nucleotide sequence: TGTGCCAGCAGCTTAGAGTTATGGCAGGAGGCCTCTGGAAACACCATATATTTT.

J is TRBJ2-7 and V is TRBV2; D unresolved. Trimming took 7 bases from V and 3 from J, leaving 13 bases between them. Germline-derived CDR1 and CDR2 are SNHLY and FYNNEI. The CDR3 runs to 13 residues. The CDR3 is CASTAGPFYEQYF. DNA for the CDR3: TGTGCCAGCACGGCAGGCCCCTTCTACGAGCAGTACTTC. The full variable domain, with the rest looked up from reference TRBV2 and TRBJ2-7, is EPEVTQTPSHQVTQMGQEVILRCVPISNHLYFYWYRQILGQKVEFLVSFYNNEISEKSEIFDDQFSVERPDGSNFTLKIRSTKLEDSAMYFCASTAGPFYEQYFGPGTRLTVT.

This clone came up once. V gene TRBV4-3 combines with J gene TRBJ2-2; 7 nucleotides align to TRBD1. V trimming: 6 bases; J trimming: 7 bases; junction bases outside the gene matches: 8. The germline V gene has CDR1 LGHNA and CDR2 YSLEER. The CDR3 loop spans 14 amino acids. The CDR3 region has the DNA TGCGCCAGCAGTTACGACAGGGCACACGGGGAGCTGTTTTTT. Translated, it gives CASSYDRAHGELFF.

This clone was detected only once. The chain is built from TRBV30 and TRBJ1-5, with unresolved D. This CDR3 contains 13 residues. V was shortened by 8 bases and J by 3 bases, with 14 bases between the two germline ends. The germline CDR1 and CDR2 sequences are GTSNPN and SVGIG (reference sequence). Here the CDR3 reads CAVGGGFNQPQHF. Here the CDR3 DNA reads TGTGCCGTCGGCGGCGGATTCAATCAGCCCCAGCATTTT. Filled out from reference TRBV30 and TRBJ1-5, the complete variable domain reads SQTIHQWPATLVQPVGSPLSLECTVEGTSNPNLYWYRQAAGRGLQLLFYSVGIGQISSEVPQNLSASRPQDRQFILSSKKLLLSDSGFYLCAVGGGFNQPQHFGDGTRLSIL.

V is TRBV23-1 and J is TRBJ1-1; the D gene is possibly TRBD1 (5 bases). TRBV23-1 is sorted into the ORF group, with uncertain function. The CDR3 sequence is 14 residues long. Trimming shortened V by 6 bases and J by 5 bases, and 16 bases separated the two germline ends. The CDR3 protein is CASRGEGSRTEAFF. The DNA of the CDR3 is TGCGCCAGCAGGGGGGAGGGTTCGAGAACTGAAGCTTTCTTT.

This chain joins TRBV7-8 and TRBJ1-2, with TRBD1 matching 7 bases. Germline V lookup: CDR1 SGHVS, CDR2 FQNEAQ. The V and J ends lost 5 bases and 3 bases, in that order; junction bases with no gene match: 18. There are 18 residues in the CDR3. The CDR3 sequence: CASSTPFGKGAPHYGYTF. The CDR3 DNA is TGTGCCAGCAGCACTCCCTTCGGCAAGGGGGCACCTCACTATGGCTACACCTTC. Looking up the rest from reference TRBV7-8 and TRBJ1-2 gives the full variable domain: GAGVSQSPRYKVAKRGQDVALRCDPISGHVSLFWYQQALGQGPEFLTYFQNEAQLDKSGLPSDRFFAERPEGSVSTLKIQRTQQEDSAVYLCASSTPFGKGAPHYGYTFGSGTRLTVV.

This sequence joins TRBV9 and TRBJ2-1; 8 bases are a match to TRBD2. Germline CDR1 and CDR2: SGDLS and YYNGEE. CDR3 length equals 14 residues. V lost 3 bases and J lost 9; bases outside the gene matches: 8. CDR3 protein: CASSESTSGGEQFF. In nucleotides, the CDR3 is TGTGCCAGCAGCGAAAGCACTAGCGGAGGTGAGCAGTTCTTC.

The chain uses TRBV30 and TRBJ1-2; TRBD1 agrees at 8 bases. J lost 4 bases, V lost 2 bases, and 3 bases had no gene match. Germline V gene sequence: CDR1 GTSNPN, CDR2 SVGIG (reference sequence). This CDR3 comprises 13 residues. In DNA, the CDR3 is TGTGCCTGGAGTCGACAGGGGATCTATGGCTACACCTTC. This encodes CAWSRQGIYGYTF.

CDR3 in DNA: TGTGCCAGCAGTTTAGGCAGGGGTGGGGATACGCAGTATTTT. The encoded protein is CASSLGRGGDTQYF. The chain combines TRBV28 with TRBJ2-3, with D maybe TRBD1 (6 bases). CDR3 size: 14 residues. Trimming stripped 2 bases from V and 6 bases from J, with 12 bases between. CDR1 MDHEN and CDR2 SYDVKM come from the germline V gene.

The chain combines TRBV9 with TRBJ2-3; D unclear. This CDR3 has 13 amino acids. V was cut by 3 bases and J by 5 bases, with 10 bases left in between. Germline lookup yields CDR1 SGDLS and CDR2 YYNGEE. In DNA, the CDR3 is TGTGCCAGCAGCGCGGGTTTTGGAGATACGCAGTATTTT. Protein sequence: CASSAGFGDTQYF.